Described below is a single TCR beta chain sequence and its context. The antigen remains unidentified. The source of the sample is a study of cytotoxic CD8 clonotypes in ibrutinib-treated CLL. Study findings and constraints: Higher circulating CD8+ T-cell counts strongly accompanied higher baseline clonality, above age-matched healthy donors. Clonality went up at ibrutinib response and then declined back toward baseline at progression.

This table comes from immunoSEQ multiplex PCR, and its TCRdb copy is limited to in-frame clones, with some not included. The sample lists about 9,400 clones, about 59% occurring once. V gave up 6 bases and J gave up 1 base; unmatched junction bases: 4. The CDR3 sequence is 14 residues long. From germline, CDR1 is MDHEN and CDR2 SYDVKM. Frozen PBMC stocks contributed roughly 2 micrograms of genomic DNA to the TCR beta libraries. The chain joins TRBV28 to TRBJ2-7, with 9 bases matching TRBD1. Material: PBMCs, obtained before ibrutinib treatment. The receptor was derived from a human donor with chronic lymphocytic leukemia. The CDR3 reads CASSYGTGSYEQYF. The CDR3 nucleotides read TGTGCCAGCAGCTACGGGACAGGGTCCTACGAGCAGTACTTC.